This TCR beta chain was profiled in a study of cytomegalovirus exposure and HLA in healthy donors. On the study more broadly: Membership in the Caucasian-associated ancestry cluster was found for about four fifths of about 430 genotyped donors.

Deletions cut 5 bases from V and 5 bases from J, with 9 bases between. Germline V gives CDR1 MDHEN, CDR2 SYDVKM. There are 13 residues in the CDR3. Primers included in the PCR were 60 Vbeta and 13 Jbeta primers. The method was immunoSEQ multiplex PCR; TCRdb's version includes in-frame clones alone and lacks a portion of them. With roughly 40,000 clones in the sample, the ten largest clones hold 4%. The rearrangement uses TRBV28 and TRBJ1-4; D gene unclear. The material sequenced was PBMCs. This sequence was found in a male donor in good health and CMV-seronegative. The CDR3 DNA is TGTGCCAGCAGTCCCAGGAACAATGAAAAACTGTTTTTT. Encoded protein: CASSPRNNEKLFF.